The 16 T cell receptor beta chains listed next were all sequenced from one sample in a study of cytomegalovirus exposure and HLA in healthy donors. The PCR made use of 60 Vbeta and 13 Jbeta primers. Only in-frame clones appear in the TCRdb table, and some are missing; sequencing was by immunoSEQ multiplex PCR. The data contain 150,000 or so clones, roughly 82% of them singletons. Material: PBMCs. The receptors were sampled from a man aged 18 to 35 in good health and CMV-seropositive.

The chain joins TRBV18 to TRBJ2-7; TRBD1 is a possible D gene (6 bases). V was cut by 6 bases and J by 3 bases, with 15 bases left in between. CDR3 length equals 14 residues. Germline lookup yields CDR1 KGHSH and CDR2 LQKENI. DNA of the CDR3: TGTGCCAGCTCTTCCACAGGGCCCCTCTACGAGCAGTACTTC. Its protein product is CASSSTGPLYEQYF.

The chain carries TRBV29-1 and TRBJ2-7, with D maybe TRBD2 (5 bases). Germline loops: CDR1 SQVTM, CDR2 ANQGSEA. The CDR3 loop spans 13 amino acids. V lost 5 bases, J lost 4 bases, and 15 bases lay in between. The CDR3 nucleotides read TGCAGCGTTCGGGTGACTACTGGGTACGAGCAGTACTTC. It specifies CSVRVTTGYEQYF.

CDR3: CASSLTDNQPQHF. The CDR3 region has the DNA TGTGCCAGCAGCTTAACAGACAATCAGCCCCAGCATTTT. The chain employs TRBV7-2 and TRBJ1-5; unclear D gene. This CDR3 region has 13 residues. V was trimmed by 2 bases and J by 3 bases, leaving 5 bases between them. Per germline, CDR1 SGHTA and CDR2 FQGNSA.

The rearrangement links TRBV27 to TRBJ2-7; weak D call: TRBD1 (5 bases). Trimming left V 5 bases short and J 0 bases short, with 8 bases between. The length of the CDR3 is 13 residues. The germline V gene encodes CDR1 MNHEY and CDR2 SMNVEV (reference sequence). The CDR3 protein is CASSPTASYEQYF. The CDR3 DNA is TGTGCCAGCAGTCCGACAGCCTCCTACGAGCAGTACTTC.

The V and J genes are TRBV30 and TRBJ2-5, with 7 positions matching TRBD1. V gave up 7 bases and J gave up 6 bases; unmatched junction bases: 11. Germline V gene lookup returns CDR1 GTSNPN and CDR2 SVGIG (reference sequence). The length of the CDR3 is 13 residues. The CDR3 loop is CASRRQGAKTQYF. The CDR3 coding sequence is TGTGCCTCCCGACGACAGGGCGCGAAGACCCAGTACTTC.

CDR3 residues: CASSSGQIEADTQYF. Here the CDR3 DNA reads TGCGCCAGCAGCTCGGGACAGATAGAGGCAGATACGCAGTATTTT. The V gene is TRBV5-1, the J gene TRBJ2-3; 7 bases map to TRBD1. The CDR3 loop spans 15 amino acids. CDR1 is SGHRS, CDR2 YFSETQ, per germline. Trimming at V came to 3 bases and at J to 4 bases, leaving 8 bases not matched to a gene.

This chain links TRBV5-4 with TRBJ2-1; TRBD1 agrees at 9 bases. J lost 9 bases, V lost 4 bases, and 11 bases had no gene match. The CDR3 runs 15 residues. CDR1 and CDR2 (germline): SGHNT, YYREEE (reference sequence). Here the CDR3 reads CASSRPGTGPGEQFF. The DNA for the CDR3 is TGTGCCAGCAGCCGTCCCGGGACAGGGCCGGGTGAGCAGTTCTTC.

V usage is TRBV6-6 and J usage is TRBJ2-5, with D maybe TRBD1 (6 bases). There are 14 residues in the CDR3. Per the germline V gene, CDR1 is MNHNY and CDR2 is SVGAGI (reference sequence). V lost 5 bases, J lost 3 bases, and 13 bases lay in between. The CDR3 nucleotides read TGTGCCAGCAGTAGGGGGATGGAGGAAGAGACCCAGTACTTC. This translates into CASSRGMEEETQYF.

The CDR3 region has the DNA TGTGCCAGCAGGGGGGGTTTGGGACTAGCGGCATTCTACGAGCAGTACTTC. Its translation is CASRGGLGLAAFYEQYF. V gene TRBV6-4 combines with J gene TRBJ2-7; 11 bases map to TRBD2. The CDR3 covers 17 residues. CDR1 and CDR2 (germline): MRHNA, SNTAGT. The V segment lost 6 bases and the J segment 3 bases; nucleotides outside the gene matches: 13.

The chain couples TRBV5-1 to TRBJ2-7; 7 bases map to TRBD2. V lost 3 bases, J lost 2 bases, and 5 bases stayed unmatched. CDR1 and CDR2 from the germline V gene are SGHRS and YFSETQ. This CDR3 region has 14 residues. Here the CDR3 DNA reads TGCGCCAGCAGCTCAGGCGGGAGAACCTACGAGCAGTACTTC. It is translated as CASSSGGRTYEQYF. Variable domain in full (rest from reference TRBV5-1 and TRBJ2-7): KAGVTQTPRYLIKTRGQQVTLSCSPISGHRSVSWYQQTPGQGLQFLFEYFSETQRNKGNFPGRFSGRQFSNSRSEMNVSTLELGDSALYLCASSSGGRTYEQYFGPGTRLTVT.

The J gene is TRBJ2-7, the V gene TRBV27; 7 bases agree with TRBD1. There are 15 residues in the CDR3. Germline V gene sequence: CDR1 MNHEY, CDR2 SMNVEV (reference sequence). The junction had 12 bases not matched to a gene; V was cut back by 6 bases and J by 4 bases. The CDR3 DNA sequence: TGTGCCAGCAGATTTACAGGGGTCGGCTATTACGAGCAGTACTTC. It translates to CASRFTGVGYYEQYF.

The chain employs TRBV4-1 and TRBJ2-7; TRBD2 matches 12 bases. This CDR3 is built from 16 residues. Germline CDR1 is MGHRA and CDR2 is YSYEKL. V lost 2 bases, J lost 4 bases, and 6 bases stayed unmatched. The CDR3 DNA is TGCGCCAGCAGCCAAACGATGACTAGCGGGAGTTACGAGCAGTACTTC. Its translation: CASSQTMTSGSYEQYF.

This clone occurred a few times. A junction boundary mismatches the germline segment, possibly from a read error. This chain links TRBV7-6 with TRBJ2-1, with TRBD2 identical over 7 bases. The CDR3 spans 13 residues. CDR1 SGHVS and CDR2 FNYEAQ come from the germline V gene. The DNA of the CDR3 is TGTGCCAGCAGCTTAGCGATCCAGGGAGGGCTGGTCTTC. Its protein product is CASSLAIQGGLVF. Complete variable domain (other parts from reference TRBV7-6 and TRBJ2-1): GAGVSQSPRYKVTKRGQDVALRCDPISGHVSLYWYRQALGQGPEFLTYFNYEAQQDKSGLPNDRFSAERPEGSISTLTIQRTEQRDSAMYRCASSLAIQGGLVFGPGTRLTVL.

The chain uses TRBV19 and TRBJ2-5; the match to TRBD2 covers 7 bases. Germline V gene data show CDR1 as LNHDA and CDR2 as SQIVND (reference sequence). The CDR3 is 14 residues long. The ends lost 3 bases at V and 2 bases at J; junction bases unmatched: 3. The CDR3 region has the DNA TGTGCCAGTAGTATCCCGGGAGGTCAAGAGACCCAGTACTTC. Amino acids: CASSIPGGQETQYF.

The V gene is TRBV19, the J gene TRBJ2-2; TRBD2 aligns across 8 bases. This CDR3 has 14 residues. Germline assignment: CDR1 LNHDA and CDR2 SQIVND (reference sequence). V trimming: 8 bases; J trimming: 2 bases; junction bases outside the gene matches: 4. For the CDR3, the DNA is TGTGCCAGTCTAGCGGGTGAAAACACCGGGGAGCTGTTTTTT. Protein product: CASLAGENTGELFF. Filled out from reference TRBV19 and TRBJ2-2, the complete variable domain reads DGGITQSPKYLFRKEGQNVTLSCEQNLNHDAMYWYRQDPGQGLRLIYYSQIVNDFQKGDIAEGYSVSREKKESFPLTVTSAQKNPTAFYLCASLAGENTGELFFGEGSRLTVL.

The J gene is TRBJ2-7, the V gene TRBV27; perhaps TRBD2 as D (6 bases). The CDR3 sequence is 13 residues long. Germline V gene lookup returns CDR1 MNHEY and CDR2 SMNVEV (reference sequence). Trimming took off 6 bases at V and 5 bases at J, with 14 bases between the two ends. The CDR3 bases are TGTGCCAGCAGCCTACTTCCGGGGGACGAGCAGTACTTC. This codes for CASSLLPGDEQYF.